This T cell receptor beta chain was recovered during a study of T cell responses to AZD1222 COVID-19 vaccine. Looking at the study overall: Some second doses came at about 4 weeks and others at about 12 weeks; these were pooled.

As regards this clone: The antigen is not known.

The study's findings and limits: Reports indicate that nearly half of spike-specific TCRs are directed at unmutated variant regions. Sampling captured repertoires only after the peak T cell response. Baseline seropositivity occurred in only six AZD1222 recipients.

Some clones are missing from TCRdb's copy, which holds only in-frame ones; the method was immunoSEQ multiplex PCR. Found here are about 180,000 clones, just over 85% of them singletons; the top ten hold 0.49%. Deletions cut 3 bases from V and 7 bases from J, with 24 bases between. From germline, CDR1 is SQVTM and CDR2 ANQGSEA. This CDR3 is 16 amino acids long. The material sequenced was peripheral blood, taken on day 0 of AZD1222 vaccination. The genes are TRBV29-1 and TRBJ1-2; D might be TRBD1 (6 bases). The source of this sequence is an adult in good health. The CDR3 DNA reads as TGCAGCGTTGAGGGGGTGGGGGCGCGAGAGATGGGTGGCTACACCTTC. Amino acid sequence: CSVEGVGAREMGGYTF.